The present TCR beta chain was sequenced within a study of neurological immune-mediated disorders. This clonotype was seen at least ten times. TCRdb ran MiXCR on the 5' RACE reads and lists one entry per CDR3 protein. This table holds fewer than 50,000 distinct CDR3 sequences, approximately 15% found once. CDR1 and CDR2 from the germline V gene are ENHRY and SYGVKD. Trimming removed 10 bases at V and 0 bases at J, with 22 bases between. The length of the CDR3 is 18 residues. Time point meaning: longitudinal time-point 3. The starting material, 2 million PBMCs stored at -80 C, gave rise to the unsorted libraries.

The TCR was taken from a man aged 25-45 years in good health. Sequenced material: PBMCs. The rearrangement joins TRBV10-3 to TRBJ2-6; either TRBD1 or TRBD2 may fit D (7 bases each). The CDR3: CATGKSGTATSGANVLTF. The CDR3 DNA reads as TGTGCCACCGGAAAAAGCGGGACAGCCACCTCTGGGGCCAACGTCCTGACTTTC.